This T cell receptor beta chain was obtained from a study of T cells in Graves' hyperthyroidism and ophthalmopathy. RNA transcripts served as the template for amplifying TCR beta CDR3 regions. The primer set for the first-round RT-PCR of the TCR CDR3 was HTBI. TCRdb analysed the multiplex PCR reads with MiXCR anew, one entry per CDR3 protein. The sample shows about 530,000 distinct CDR3 sequences, approximately 17% of them seen only once. Germline V gene sequence: CDR1 SGHRS, CDR2 YFSETQ. The V gene lost 1 base and the J gene lost 8 bases, with 19 bases spanning the gap. The CDR3 covers 16 residues. The sequenced sample consisted of blood. The genes are TRBV5-1 and TRBJ2-1, with D perhaps TRBD2 (6 bases). The clonotype was recovered from a woman under 30 with Graves' ophthalmopathy. CDR3 sequence (DNA): TGCGCCAGCAGCTTGACGGGGGAAACTCCGTTAGATGAGCAGTTCTTC. Protein: CASSLTGETPLDEQFF.